The clone carrying this T cell receptor (beta chain) was detected only a few times. Its cognate antigen is unknown. At one end, the junction sequence differs from germline, possibly due to a read error. The data belong to a study of CD8 T cells in ankylosing spondylitis. Regarding the study as a whole: Those disease-linked clones were CD8+; they were also relatively rare in peripheral blood. Several highly homologous variants made up a TCR beta motif that seemed to typify ankylosing spondylitis blood. Significant enrichment of disease-linked clones was reportedly seen in matched ankylosing spondylitis synovial fluid.

For TCR beta, libraries came from quantitative 5'-RACE with molecular barcodes. TCRdb itself ran the 5' RACE reads through MiXCR, one entry per CDR3 protein. The table has 150,000 to 200,000 distinct CDR3 sequences, around a third seen once. The CDR3 extends over 14 amino acids. Germline V gives CDR1 DFQATT, CDR2 SNEGSKA (reference sequence). The origin of this receptor is a male donor with ankylosing spondylitis. This chain uses TRBV20-1 with TRBJ2-7, with TRBD1 matching over 7 bases. The sequencing sample was made of synovial fluid, either unsorted or a sorted T cell fraction (not recorded which). CDR3 amino acids: CSAGDDRVNYEQYF. The CDR3 coding sequence is TGCAGTGCTGGAGATGACAGGGTGAACTACGAGCAGTACTTC.